This T cell receptor beta chain is drawn from a study of blood T cell repertoires in COVID-19. Study at large: COVID-19 samples from acute and convalescent phases originated in the United States, Italy and Spain. In each case, the material was cDNA or gDNA derived from T cells, B-cell-depleted T cells, or PBMCs.

V was clipped by 0 bases and J by 3 bases, with 12 bases between them. CDR1 and CDR2 (germline): MGHRA, YSYEKL. This CDR3 is 15 amino acids long. In the original analysis: For nucleated cells, counts were estimated from reference gene primer amplification. Sequencing was performed with immunoSEQ multiplex PCR; in TCRdb, only in-frame clones are kept and a portion is missing. V, J and clone size were drawn from that table, and D and trimming were deduced from the DNA. The table has around 200,000 clones, around 80% seen once; the top ten hold approximately 2.9%. Sample: peripheral blood. This clonotype was obtained from a woman aged 80 or over with active or convalescent COVID-19. The chain has TRBV4-1 and TRBJ2-7, with D perhaps TRBD1 (5 bases). The CDR3 DNA is TGCGCCAGCAGCCAAGAGGGTCGAGGACACTACGAGCAGTACTTC. Translation: CASSQEGRGHYEQYF.